The 18 T cell receptor beta chains below come from one sample, sequenced in a study of blood T cell repertoires in COVID-19. Profiling relied on immunoSEQ multiplex PCR, and the TCRdb table lists in-frame clones only, not all of them. The data show about 90,000 clones, with around 92% seen just once and approximately 6.3% held by the top ten. Sequenced material: peripheral blood. These receptors all stem from a woman in her sixties with active COVID-19.

The chain is built from TRBV28 and TRBJ1-4; D unclear. The CDR3 consists of 15 residues. From germline, CDR1 is MDHEN and CDR2 SYDVKM. The V gene lost 1 base and the J gene lost 7 bases, with 13 bases spanning the gap. For the CDR3, the DNA is TGTGCCAGCAGTTTATCGGGGATGACCGGTGAAAAACTGTTTTTT. As protein: CASSLSGMTGEKLFF.

J is TRBJ2-1 and V is TRBV5-1; 15 bases agree with TRBD2. V was pared by 3 bases and J by 4 bases, with 5 bases of the junction left unmatched. Germline V gives CDR1 SGHRS, CDR2 YFSETQ. The CDR3 sequence is 17 residues long. CDR3 sequence: CASSSSGTSGGYNEQFF. For the CDR3, the DNA is TGCGCCAGCAGCTCTTCCGGGACTAGCGGGGGGTACAATGAGCAGTTCTTC.

The CDR3 sequence: CASSLERGGETQYF. The CDR3 nucleotides are TGCGCCAGCAGCTTGGAGCGGGGAGGGGAGACCCAGTACTTC. The chain recombines TRBV5-1 with TRBJ2-5, with 7 nucleotides matching TRBD2. Germline CDR1 SGHRS, CDR2 YFSETQ. CDR3 length equals 14 residues. With V trimmed by 0 bases and J by 5 bases, 4 bases remained unmatched. Filled out from reference TRBV5-1 and TRBJ2-5, the complete variable domain reads KAGVTQTPRYLIKTRGQQVTLSCSPISGHRSVSWYQQTPGQGLQFLFEYFSETQRNKGNFPGRFSGRQFSNSRSEMNVSTLELGDSALYLCASSLERGGETQYFGPGTRLLVL.

This chain joins TRBV9 and TRBJ1-6; D gene uncertain. Trimming removed 0 bases from V and 6 bases from J, with 7 bases in between. Germline values: CDR1 SGDLS, CDR2 YYNGEE. There are 14 residues in the CDR3. This chain's CDR3 is CASSVGGPNSPLHF. In DNA form, the CDR3 reads TGTGCCAGCAGCGTAGGAGGTCCTAATTCACCCCTCCACTTT. Combining the CDR3 with reference TRBV9 and TRBJ1-6 gives the whole variable domain DSGVTQTPKHLITATGQRVTLRCSPRSGDLSVYWYQQSLDQGLQFLIQYYNGEERAKGNILERFSAQQFPDLHSELNLSSLELGDSALYFCASSVGGPNSPLHFGNGTRLTVT.

With regard to this clone: One end of the junction fails to match germline, which may point to a read error. CDR3 protein: CASSRTSGHNNEQFF. CDR3 DNA: TGTGCTAGCAGCCGGACTAGCGGGCATAACAATGAGCAGTTCTTC. The chain employs TRBV7-7 and TRBJ2-1, with 11 bases that match TRBD2. The CDR3 is made up of 15 amino acids. Per the germline V gene, CDR1 is SSHAT and CDR2 is FNYEAQ (reference sequence).

This clone was seen a handful of times. The chain is built from TRBV18 and TRBJ1-1, with a possible D match to TRBD1 (5 bases). V gave up 5 bases and J gave up 5 bases, with 12 bases separating them. This CDR3 spans 13 amino acids. CDR1 and CDR2 from the germline V gene are KGHSH and LQKENI. The CDR3 sequence is CASSGGTATEAFF. DNA for the CDR3: TGTGCCAGCTCAGGAGGGACGGCGACTGAAGCTTTCTTT.

The chain links TRBV28 to TRBJ1-5; D is unresolved. V lost 8 bases and J 0 bases, leaving 5 bases between the germline ends. Germline-derived CDR1 and CDR2 are MDHEN and SYDVKM. The CDR3 sequence is 12 residues long. Written as DNA, the CDR3 is TGTGCCAGCTTCGGTAGCAATCAGCCCCAGCATTTT. Residues: CASFGSNQPQHF.

In this sample, this clone turned up once. The chain carries TRBV24-1 and TRBJ2-1, with TRBD2 identical over 8 bases. CDR1 is KGHDR, CDR2 SFDVKD, per germline. The V gene end was trimmed by 0 bases and the J gene end by 4 bases; junction bases not matched to a gene: 4. The CDR3 has 16 amino acids. CDR3 residues: CATSDLTSGGYNEQFF. The CDR3 DNA is TGTGCCACCAGTGATTTGACTAGCGGAGGGTACAATGAGCAGTTCTTC.

The V gene is TRBV5-6, the J gene TRBJ2-1; D remains ambiguous. The germline V and J ends were trimmed by 4 bases and 3 bases, with 5 bases remaining between them. Germline CDR1 SGHDT, CDR2 YYEEEE. This CDR3 is built from 12 residues. CDR3 nucleotides: TGTGCCAGCAGCCGCTACTACAATGAGCAGTTCTTC. This encodes CASSRYYNEQFF.

The chain couples TRBV27 to TRBJ1-5, with D maybe TRBD1 (5 bases). CDR3 size: 14 residues. Between the trimmed V and J ends, which lost 2 bases and 6 bases, there was a span of 11 bases. CDR1 and CDR2 (germline): MNHEY, SMNVEV (reference sequence). Here the CDR3 DNA reads TGTGCCAGCAGTTTAATAGGGGCAGGTCAGCCCCAGCATTTT. Translation gives CASSLIGAGQPQHF.

The DNA of the CDR3 is TGTGCCAGCAGCCTTCTAACAGGGGTAAATCAGCCCCAGCATTTT. It codes for CASSLLTGVNQPQHF. The gene calls are TRBV7-2 and TRBJ1-5, with 7 positions matching TRBD1. The CDR3 is made up of 15 amino acids. Trimming at V came to 5 bases and at J to 4 bases, leaving 8 bases not matched to a gene. The germline V gene encodes CDR1 SGHTA and CDR2 FQGNSA.

This clone was recorded a few times. One junction end does not reproduce the germline sequence, and a read error may be involved. The chain has TRBV7-7 and TRBJ2-1; tentatively, D is TRBD2 (5 bases). Germline CDR1 SSHAT, CDR2 FNYEAQ (reference sequence). The CDR3 loop spans 15 amino acids. The CDR3 reads CASSSGRAGNNEQFF. CDR3 nucleotide sequence: TGTGCTAGCAGCTCCGGGCGGGCCGGTAACAATGAGCAGTTCTTC.

The genes are TRBV2 and TRBJ2-1; tentative D call: TRBD2 (6 bases). The CDR3 spans 16 residues. V lost 6 bases and J lost 9, with 24 bases in between. Germline V CDR1 and CDR2: SNHLY, FYNNEI. This CDR3 is CASRIFGTAGSGEQFF. CDR3 coding DNA: TGTGCCAGCAGAATATTCGGGACTGCCGGGTCCGGTGAGCAGTTCTTC.

The gene calls are TRBV4-1 and TRBJ1-4; 8 nucleotides match TRBD1. CDR3 length: 19 residues. Germline CDR1 MGHRA, CDR2 YSYEKL. J gave up 4 bases and V 0 bases, and 13 bases lay outside the gene matches. CDR3 protein: CASSQDDGGVGQGNEKLFF. The CDR3 DNA sequence: TGCGCCAGCAGCCAAGACGATGGCGGAGTAGGACAGGGTAATGAAAAACTGTTTTTT.

The rearrangement uses TRBV6-5 and TRBJ1-4; D possibly corresponds to TRBD1 (5 bases). Per the germline V gene, CDR1 is MNHEY and CDR2 is SVGAGI. The CDR3 sequence is 14 residues long. Trimming stripped 7 bases from V and 3 bases from J, with 12 bases between. The CDR3 here is CASKVGGPNEKLFF. In DNA form, the CDR3 reads TGTGCCAGCAAGGTCGGGGGACCTAATGAAAAACTGTTTTTT.

This clone was detected once. The rearrangement joins TRBV19 to TRBJ2-7, with TRBD1 identical over 11 bases. This CDR3 has 15 residues. Germline V gene lookup returns CDR1 LNHDA and CDR2 SQIVND (reference sequence). Trimming at V came to 7 bases and at J to 5 bases, leaving 10 bases not matched to a gene. CDR3: CASNPGQGVFDEQYF. As DNA, the CDR3 is TGTGCCAGTAATCCGGGACAGGGGGTTTTCGACGAGCAGTACTTC.

V gene TRBV28 combines with J gene TRBJ1-5; 7 positions match TRBD1. Looked up from germline, CDR1 is MDHEN and CDR2 is SYDVKM. The CDR3 consists of 15 residues. With V trimmed by 6 bases and J by 0 bases, 5 bases remained unmatched. CDR3 amino acids: CASSPGQYSNQPQHF. CDR3 DNA: TGTGCCAGCAGCCCGGGACAGTATAGCAATCAGCCCCAGCATTTT.

The chain combines TRBV11-3 with TRBJ2-1; TRBD2 matches 16 bases. This CDR3 is built from 17 residues. V lost 3 bases and J lost 4; bases outside the gene matches: 3. Germline values: CDR1 SGHNT, CDR2 YENEEA. The CDR3 DNA follows: TGTGCCAGCAGCTTGAGGGGACTAGCGGGAGGGTACAATGAGCAGTTCTTC. This encodes CASSLRGLAGGYNEQFF.